This T cell receptor beta chain is from a study of beta chain features in type 1 diabetes. Central memory, naive, regulatory and stem cell-like memory CD4+ cells were sorted by CD45RO/CCR7/CD25/CD127/CD95/CD27. Concerning this clone itself: Its antigen is as yet unknown.

The study reverse transcribed the entire isolated RNA, so it sequenced expressed TCRB transcripts. Samples of naive, central memory and regulatory T cells yielded a mean of around 4 million reads. Libraries were prepared by immunoSEQ multiplex PCR; TCRdb keeps only in-frame clonotypes and omits some of them. The sample consists of about 160,000 clones, around 63% of them appearing once. With 5 bases removed from V and 0 bases from J, the gap between germline ends came to 13 bases. CDR3 length: 15 amino acids. Germline V gives CDR1 SEHNR, CDR2 FQNEAQ (reference sequence). Points from the study as a whole: TCRB rearrangement may or may not be influenced by HLA type; here this remained unresolved. The naive, central memory and Treg TCRB repertoires of patients appeared to be more similar to one another than those of healthy donors. Shortening that was moderate but significant affected the TCRB CDR3s of Type 1 diabetes patients in all four CD4+ subsets.

Material for sequencing was naive CD4+ T cells from blood. The clonotype originates from a man in his thirties or forties with type 1 diabetes. The V gene is TRBV7-9, the J gene TRBJ1-1; D call uncertain. Here the CDR3 reads CASSALLGMNTEAFF. As DNA, the CDR3 is TGTGCCAGCAGCGCCCTTCTGGGAATGAACACTGAAGCTTTCTTT.